The subject of this entry is one T cell receptor beta chain. CDR3 length: 13 residues. Trimming cost V 5 bases and J 4 bases, with 11 bases left between them. Germline-derived CDR1 and CDR2 are SGHTA and FQGTGA. The sample belongs to a study of blood T cell repertoires in COVID-19. Study-level background: Donors in the United States, Italy and Spain gave samples during acute or convalescent COVID-19. T cells, B-cell-depleted T cells, or PBMCs supplied cDNA or gDNA.

Per the authors' pipeline: Reference gene primer amplification in the assay estimated nucleated cell counts. The assay was immunoSEQ multiplex PCR, and TCRdb's table has in-frame clones only and misses some. The D gene and trimming were derived from the DNA, and the V and J assignments and clone size from that table. The sample shows about 65,000 clones, over 80% of them seen only once. The receptor was derived from a human donor in a cohort sampled during active COVID-19. Sequenced material: peripheral blood. The J gene is TRBJ1-1, the V gene TRBV7-3; unclear D gene. CDR3 amino acids: CASSLWRGTEAFF. Here the CDR3 DNA reads TGTGCCAGCAGCCTATGGCGGGGCACTGAAGCTTTCTTT.